This T cell receptor (beta chain) was sequenced in a study of Graves' ophthalmopathy and Graves' hyperthyroidism. Turning to the study itself: Hyperthyroidism showing no ophthalmopathy within 18 months of follow-up was stable.

Amplification of TCR beta CDR3 regions used RNA transcripts. Second-round multiplex PCR came after a first-round RT-PCR that employed HTBI primers. TCRdb re-called the multiplex PCR reads with MiXCR, one entry per CDR3 protein. The sample consists of over a million distinct CDR3 sequences, 36% of them appearing once. The germline CDR1 and CDR2 sequences are SGHTA and FQGNSA. This CDR3 spans 15 amino acids. V gave up 1 base and J gave up 3 bases; unmatched junction bases: 4. Study-wide results and caveats: The model forecast ophthalmopathy progression, reaching roughly 65% sensitivity and approximately 72% specificity.

This clonotype was recorded at least ten times. Its specificity is unknown. Only newly diagnosed hyperthyroidism patients aged 18 to 65, with under 2 months' duration, were enrolled. Certain patients, namely those with other autoimmune diseases, uncontrolled infections, pregnancy or lactation, were excluded. The sequenced material came from peripheral blood or thyroid tissue (not recorded which). This sequence originates from an adult man with Graves' hyperthyroidism. J is TRBJ2-7 and V is TRBV7-2; TRBD2 agrees at 9 bases. CDR3: CASSLGGLAHYEQYF. Here the CDR3 DNA reads TGTGCCAGCAGCTTAGGCGGACTAGCGCACTACGAGCAGTACTTC.